These T cell receptor beta chains were read from a single sample in a study of brain T cells in children with intractable seizures. Clones were read by immunoSEQ multiplex PCR, and TCRdb kept only the in-frame ones, dropping some. The sample has hundreds of thousands of clones, about 93% seen once. The specimen was peripheral blood, collected more than 4 months after surgery. The receptor source for this set is a boy in the first two years of life with tuberous sclerosis and intractable seizures. CDR3s include the opening cysteine and the closing phenylalanine or tryptophan. Each record gives: D gene, J gene, V gene, clone size, CDR3 protein, CDR3 DNA. A D gene is named only where the DNA matches it firmly. The size entry is marked missing in some rows and otherwise reads once, few, many or a size class.

TRBD1,TRBJ1-3,TRBV5-4,-,CASSKRQGASGNTIYF,TGTGCCAGCAGCAAACGACAGGGGGCCTCTGGAAACACCATATATTTT
TRBD1,TRBJ2-7,TRBV24-1,-,CATSETGTGSYEQYF,TGTGCCACCAGTGAAACCGGGACAGGCTCCTACGAGCAGTACTTC
-,TRBJ2-5,TRBV30,-,CAWSVLETQYF,TGTGCCTGGAGTGTTTTAGAGACCCAGTACTTC
TRBD2,TRBJ2-3,TRBV7-2,-,CASSSVGASGGWSDTQYF,TGTGCCAGCAGCTCAGTGGGGGCTAGCGGGGGGTGGTCAGATACGCAGTATTTT
TRBD1,TRBJ1-2,TRBV29-1,-,CSVGQGSKYGYTF,TGCAGCGTTGGACAGGGGTCCAAGTATGGCTACACCTTC
TRBD2,TRBJ2-2,TRBV12-5,-,CASGSQLAGVSDGELFF,TGTGCTAGTGGTTCACAGCTAGCGGGAGTTAGTGACGGGGAGCTGTTTTTT
TRBD1,TRBJ1-2,TRBV9,-,CASSPATGGYYGYTF,TGTGCCAGCAGCCCAGCGACAGGGGGCTACTATGGCTACACCTTC
-,TRBJ2-1,TRBV12-5,-,CASGFPRGISNNEQFF,TGTGCTAGTGGTTTCCCCAGGGGAATCTCTAACAATGAGCAGTTCTTC
-,TRBJ1-2,TRBV25-1,-,CASSFRGSYGYTF,TGTGCCAGCAGTTTCAGAGGAAGCTATGGCTACACCTTC
TRBD2,TRBJ2-3,TRBV9,-,CASSDSGLAGVRDTQYF,TGTGCCAGCAGCGACAGCGGACTAGCGGGAGTGAGAGATACGCAGTATTTT
TRBD1,TRBJ1-2,TRBV19,-,CASSWGQEINYGYTF,TGTGCCAGTAGTTGGGGACAGGAGATAAACTATGGCTACACCTTC
-,TRBJ1-2,TRBV7-8,-,CASSLAFRSNYGYTF,TGTGCCAGCAGCTTAGCGTTCCGCAGTAACTATGGCTACACCTTC
-,TRBJ1-2,TRBV30,-,CAWSPPLQNLNYGYTF,TGTGCCTGGAGTCCCCCTTTACAGAACCTTAACTATGGCTACACCTTC
-,TRBJ2-2,TRBV6-5,-,CASSRNTGELFF,TGTGCCAGCAGTAGAAACACCGGGGAGCTGTTTTTT
-,TRBJ1-1,TRBV6-5,-,CASSYSIGVRNTEAFF,TGTGCCAGCAGTTACTCGATTGGGGTCCGGAACACTGAAGCTTTCTTT
-,TRBJ1-2,TRBV9,-,CASSVFGAGSYGYTF,TGTGCCAGCAGCGTATTCGGGGCGGGATCCTATGGCTACACCTTC
-,TRBJ1-5,TRBV7-2,-,CASSSPGAKGNQPQHF,TGTGCCAGCAGCTCCCCCGGGGCCAAGGGCAATCAGCCCCAGCATTTT
-,TRBJ2-7,TRBV30,-,CAWSWGLHEQYF,TGTGCCTGGAGCTGGGGACTCCACGAGCAGTACTTC
TRBD2,TRBJ2-1,TRBV28,-,CASSRLAGNEQFF,TGTGCCAGCAGCCGACTAGCGGGGAATGAGCAGTTCTTC
TRBD1,TRBJ2-1,TRBV19,-,CASSIVGDRAGFNEQFF,TGTGCCAGTAGTATCGTAGGGGACAGGGCGGGTTTCAATGAGCAGTTCTTC
-,TRBJ1-3,TRBV5-8,-,CASSLTDGNTIYF,TGTGCCAGCAGCCTGACTGATGGAAACACCATATATTTT
-,TRBJ1-1,TRBV11-3,-,CASQVWPWDGGNTEAFF,TGTGCCAGCCAAGTCTGGCCCTGGGACGGAGGTAACACTGAAGCTTTCTTT
TRBD1,TRBJ2-7,TRBV6-4,-,CASSQGAGYEQYF,TGTGCCAGCAGCCAGGGGGCAGGCTACGAGCAGTACTTC
-,TRBJ2-7,TRBV29-1,once,CSVWAGLGDEQYF,TGCAGCGTTTGGGCAGGGCTAGGGGACGAGCAGTACTTC
-,TRBJ1-1,TRBV12-3/TRBV12-4,-,CASSGSRTEAFF,TGTGCCAGCAGTGGGAGCCGGACTGAAGCTTTCTTT
TRBD2,TRBJ2-1,TRBV4-1,-,CASSQAGGAYNEQFF,TGCGCCAGCAGCCAAGCGGGAGGAGCCTACAATGAGCAGTTCTTC
TRBD2,TRBJ2-1,TRBV5-4,-,CASSLLAGGYNEQFF,TGTGCCAGCAGCTTGCTAGCGGGGGGGTACAATGAGCAGTTCTTC
TRBD1,TRBJ2-6,TRBV5-1,-,CASSFFGTGASGANVLTF,TGCGCCAGCAGCTTTTTTGGGACAGGGGCCTCTGGGGCCAACGTCCTGACTTTC
TRBD1,TRBJ1-2,TRBV28,-,CASSSGEDRVDGYTF,TGTGCCAGCAGTTCGGGGGAGGACAGGGTTGATGGCTACACCTTC
-,TRBJ1-3,TRBV19,-,CASSIGGSAAGNTIYF,TGTGCCAGTAGTATTGGGGGGTCGGCAGCCGGAAACACCATATATTTT
TRBD2,TRBJ2-2,TRBV6-5,-,CASSYGLAIGELFF,TGTGCCAGCAGCTACGGACTAGCAATCGGGGAGCTGTTTTTT
-,TRBJ1-1,TRBV30,-,CAWSTKTALNTEAFF,TGTGCCTGGAGTACCAAGACAGCCTTGAACACTGAAGCTTTCTTT
-,TRBJ2-5,TRBV29-1,-,CSVERKETQYF,TGCAGCGTTGAGAGGAAAGAGACCCAGTACTTC
-,TRBJ2-7,TRBV4-1,-,CASSQEHRRIYEQYF,TGCGCCAGCAGCCAAGAACACAGGAGAATCTACGAGCAGTACTTC
-,TRBJ1-2,TRBV29-1,-,CSVEAGQKYGYTF,TGCAGCGTTGAGGCAGGGCAAAAATACGGCTACACCTTC
TRBD2,TRBJ2-7,TRBV12-5,-,CASGLVISREGRGYEQYF,TGTGCTAGTGGTTTGGTAATTTCACGAGAGGGGCGGGGGTACGAGCAGTACTTC
-,TRBJ1-2,TRBV18,-,CASSPGAGVLNGYTF,TGTGCCAGCTCACCGGGGGCGGGGGTCCTAAACGGCTACACCTTC
-,TRBJ2-3,TRBV2,-,CASIKFRGQADTQYF,TGTGCCAGCATTAAATTCCGGGGGCAGGCAGATACGCAGTATTTT
TRBD1,TRBJ2-7,TRBV25-1,once,CASADRQGTIGGAYF,TGTGCCAGCGCAGACAGACAGGGGACGATCGGGGGAGCGTACTTC
-,TRBJ1-5,TRBV18,-,CASSPTDIIRPQHF,TGTGCCAGCTCACCAACGGACATTATCAGGCCCCAGCATTTT
-,TRBJ2-7,TRBV28,-,CASSFQFRDTSYEQYF,TGTGCCAGCAGTTTTCAGTTTCGGGACACCAGCTACGAGCAGTACTTC
-,TRBJ1-2,TRBV10-3,-,CAISEPHAGYTF,TGTGCCATCAGTGAGCCCCATGCTGGCTACACCTTC
-,TRBJ1-5,TRBV18,-,CASSPTRVKRRDQPQHF,TGTGCCAGCTCCCCCACCCGGGTCAAACGAAGGGATCAGCCCCAGCATTTT
TRBD1,TRBJ1-5,TRBV10-3,-,CAIGTGLEDYSNQPQHF,TGTGCCATCGGGACAGGTCTGGAGGATTATAGCAATCAGCCCCAGCATTTT
TRBD2,TRBJ2-1,TRBV9,-,CASSPSSGLAGNEQFF,TGTGCCAGCAGCCCAAGTTCCGGACTAGCGGGAAATGAGCAGTTCTTC
-,TRBJ1-2,TRBV11-2,-,CASSLGPDNYGYTF,TGTGCCAGCAGCCTCGGACCGGATAACTATGGCTACACCTTC
TRBD2,TRBJ2-5,TRBV15,-,CATSRDGGEAETQYF,TGTGCCACCAGCAGAGACGGGGGGGAGGCAGAGACCCAGTACTTC
-,TRBJ2-1,TRBV7-9,many,CASSASYHEQFF,TGTGCCAGCAGCGCCTCGTATCATGAGCAGTTCTTC
-,TRBJ1-2,TRBV4-2,once,CASSQDFWGYTF,TGTGCCAGCAGCCAAGATTTTTGGGGCTACACCTTC
-,TRBJ2-3,TRBV11-3,once,CASSLDGAYDTDTQYF,TGTGCCAGCAGCTTAGATGGGGCGTACGACACAGATACGCAGTATTTT
-,TRBJ2-2,TRBV7-9,once,CASSLVQPNTGELFF,TGTGCCAGCAGCTTAGTTCAGCCGAACACCGGGGAGCTGTTTTTT
-,TRBJ1-4,TRBV5-1,-,CASSSLGANEKLFF,TGCGCCAGCAGCTCGCTTGGGGCTAATGAAAAACTGTTTTTT
TRBD1,TRBJ1-2,TRBV4-1,-,CASSHVQGAGYGYTF,TGCGCCAGCAGCCATGTACAGGGGGCTGGCTATGGCTACACCTTC
TRBD2,TRBJ2-2,TRBV6-1,-,CASSDHWGSGRVTGELFF,TGTGCCAGCAGTGACCACTGGGGTAGCGGGAGGGTCACCGGGGAGCTGTTTTTT
TRBD2,TRBJ2-5,TRBV7-8,once,CASSFYRLAGDQETQYF,TGTGCCAGCAGCTTCTACAGACTAGCGGGAGACCAAGAGACCCAGTACTTC
TRBD1,TRBJ1-2,TRBV2,-,CASSGRQGAPGYTF,TGTGCCAGCAGTGGGAGACAGGGGGCGCCTGGCTACACCTTC
TRBD2,TRBJ2-3,TRBV7-8,-,CASSLRVAGGRDTQYF,TGTGCCAGCAGCTTACGGGTAGCGGGGGGGCGAGATACGCAGTATTTT
-,TRBJ2-5,TRBV7-3,-,CASSSPSWRSQETQYF,TGTGCCAGCAGCTCCCCATCCTGGAGGAGCCAAGAGACCCAGTACTTC
-,TRBJ1-2,TRBV5-1,-,CASSLDRDNYGYTF,TGCGCCAGCAGCTTGGATCGGGACAATTATGGCTACACCTTC
TRBD2,TRBJ2-3,TRBV10-3,-,CAISESIRRASGAPDTQYF,TGTGCCATCAGTGAGTCGATCAGGAGAGCTAGCGGGGCTCCAGATACGCAGTATTTT